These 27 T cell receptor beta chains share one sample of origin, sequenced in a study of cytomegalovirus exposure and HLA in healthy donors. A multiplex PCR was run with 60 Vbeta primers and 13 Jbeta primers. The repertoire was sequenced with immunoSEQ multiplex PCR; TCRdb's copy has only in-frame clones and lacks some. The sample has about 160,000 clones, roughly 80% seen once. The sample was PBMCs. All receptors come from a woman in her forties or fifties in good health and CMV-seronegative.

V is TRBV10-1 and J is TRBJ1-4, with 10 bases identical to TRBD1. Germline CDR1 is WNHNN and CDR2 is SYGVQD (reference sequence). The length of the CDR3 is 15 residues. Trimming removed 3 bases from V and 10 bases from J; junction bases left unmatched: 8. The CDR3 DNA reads TGCGCCAGCAGTGACCCCGGACAGGGGGGCGGAAAACTGTTTTTT. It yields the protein CASSDPGQGGGKLFF.

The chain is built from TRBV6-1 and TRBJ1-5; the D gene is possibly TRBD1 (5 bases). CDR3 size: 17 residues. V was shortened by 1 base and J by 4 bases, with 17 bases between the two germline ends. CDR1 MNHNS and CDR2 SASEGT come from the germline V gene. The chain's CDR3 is CASSEVSGMYPNQPQHF. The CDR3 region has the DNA TGTGCCAGCAGTGAAGTGTCAGGGATGTACCCAAATCAGCCCCAGCATTTT.

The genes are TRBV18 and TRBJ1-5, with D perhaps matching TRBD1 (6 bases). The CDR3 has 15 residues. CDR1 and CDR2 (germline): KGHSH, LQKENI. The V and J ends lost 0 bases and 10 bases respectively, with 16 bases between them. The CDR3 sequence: CASSPPGAGLRPQHF. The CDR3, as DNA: TGTGCCAGCTCACCACCGGGGGCAGGGTTGAGACCCCAGCATTTT.

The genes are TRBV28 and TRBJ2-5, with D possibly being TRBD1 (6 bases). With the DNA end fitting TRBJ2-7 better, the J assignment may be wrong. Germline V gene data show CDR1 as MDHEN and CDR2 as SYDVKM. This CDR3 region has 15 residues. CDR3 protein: CASSFRRDISYEQYF. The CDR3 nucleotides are TGTGCCAGCAGTTTTAGACGGGACATTTCCTACGAGCAGTACTTC.

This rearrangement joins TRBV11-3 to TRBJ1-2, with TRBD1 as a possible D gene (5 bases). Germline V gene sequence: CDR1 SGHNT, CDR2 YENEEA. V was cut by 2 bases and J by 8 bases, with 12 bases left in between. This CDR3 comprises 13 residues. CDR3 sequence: CASSLHGGEGYTF. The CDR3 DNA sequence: TGTGCCAGCAGCTTACACGGGGGGGAAGGCTACACCTTC.

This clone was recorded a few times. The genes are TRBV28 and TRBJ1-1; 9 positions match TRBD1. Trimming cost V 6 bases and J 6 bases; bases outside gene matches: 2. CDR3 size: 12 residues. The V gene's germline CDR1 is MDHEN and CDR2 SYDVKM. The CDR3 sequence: CASRDRGSEAFF. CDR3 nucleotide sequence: TGTGCCAGCAGGGACAGGGGATCTGAAGCTTTCTTT.

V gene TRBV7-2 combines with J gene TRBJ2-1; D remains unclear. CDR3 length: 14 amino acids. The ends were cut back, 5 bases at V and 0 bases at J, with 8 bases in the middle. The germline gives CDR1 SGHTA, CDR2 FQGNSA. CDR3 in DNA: TGTGCCAGCAGCCGGGTCTCCTCCTACAATGAGCAGTTCTTC. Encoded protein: CASSRVSSYNEQFF.

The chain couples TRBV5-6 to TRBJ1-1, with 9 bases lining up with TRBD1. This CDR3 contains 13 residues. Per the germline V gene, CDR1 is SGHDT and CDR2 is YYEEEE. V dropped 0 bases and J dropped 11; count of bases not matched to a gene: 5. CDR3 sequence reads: CASSLGDREKAFF. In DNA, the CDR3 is TGTGCCAGCAGCTTGGGGGACAGGGAAAAGGCTTTCTTT.

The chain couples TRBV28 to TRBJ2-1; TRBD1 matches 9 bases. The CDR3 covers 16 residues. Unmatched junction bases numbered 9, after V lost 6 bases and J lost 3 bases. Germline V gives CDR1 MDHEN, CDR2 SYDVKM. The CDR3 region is CASRDRDRVFYNEQFF. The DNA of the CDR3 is TGTGCCAGCAGAGACCGGGACAGGGTCTTCTACAATGAGCAGTTCTTC.

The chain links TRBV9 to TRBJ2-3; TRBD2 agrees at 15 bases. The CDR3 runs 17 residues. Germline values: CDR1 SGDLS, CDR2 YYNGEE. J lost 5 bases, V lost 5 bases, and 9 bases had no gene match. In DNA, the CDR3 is TGTGCCAGCAGTTATAGCGGGACTAGCGGGGGGCAAGATACGCAGTATTTT. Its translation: CASSYSGTSGGQDTQYF.

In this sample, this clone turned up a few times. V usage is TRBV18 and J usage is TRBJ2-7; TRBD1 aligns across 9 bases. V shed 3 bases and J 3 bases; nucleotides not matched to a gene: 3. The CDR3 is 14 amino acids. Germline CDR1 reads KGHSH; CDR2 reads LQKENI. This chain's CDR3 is CASSPGQGLYEQYF. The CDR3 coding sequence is TGTGCCAGCTCACCGGGACAGGGCCTCTACGAGCAGTACTTC.

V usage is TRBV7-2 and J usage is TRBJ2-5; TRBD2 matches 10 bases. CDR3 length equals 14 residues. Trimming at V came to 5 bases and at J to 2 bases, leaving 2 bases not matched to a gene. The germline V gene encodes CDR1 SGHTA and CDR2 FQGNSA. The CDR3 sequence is CASSLSGRQETQYF. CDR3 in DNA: TGTGCCAGCAGCCTTAGCGGGAGGCAAGAGACCCAGTACTTC.

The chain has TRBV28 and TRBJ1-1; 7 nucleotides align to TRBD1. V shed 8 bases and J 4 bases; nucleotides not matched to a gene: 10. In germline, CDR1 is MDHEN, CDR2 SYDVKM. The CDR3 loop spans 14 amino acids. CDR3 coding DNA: TGTGCCAGCTCCCGGGACAGCTCCCCCACTGAAGCTTTCTTT. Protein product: CASSRDSSPTEAFF. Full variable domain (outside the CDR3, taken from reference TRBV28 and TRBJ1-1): DVKVTQSSRYLVKRTGEKVFLECVQDMDHENMFWYRQDPGLGLRLIYFSYDVKMKEKGDIPEGYSVSREKKERFSLILESASTNQTSMYLCASSRDSSPTEAFFGQGTRLTVV.

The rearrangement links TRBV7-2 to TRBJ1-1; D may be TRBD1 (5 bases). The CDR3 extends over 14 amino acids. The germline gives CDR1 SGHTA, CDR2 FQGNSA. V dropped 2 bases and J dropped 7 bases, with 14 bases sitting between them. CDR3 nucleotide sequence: TGTGCCAGCAGCTTACCGGGCAGGGAAATTGAAGCTTTCTTT. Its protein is CASSLPGREIEAFF.

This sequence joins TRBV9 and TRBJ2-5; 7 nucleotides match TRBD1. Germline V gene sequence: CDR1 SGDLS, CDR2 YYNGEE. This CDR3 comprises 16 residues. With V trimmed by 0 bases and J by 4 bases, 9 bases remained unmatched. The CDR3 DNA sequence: TGTGCCAGCAGCGTAGGCGGACAGGCGGAAGGAGAGACCCAGTACTTC. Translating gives CASSVGGQAEGETQYF.

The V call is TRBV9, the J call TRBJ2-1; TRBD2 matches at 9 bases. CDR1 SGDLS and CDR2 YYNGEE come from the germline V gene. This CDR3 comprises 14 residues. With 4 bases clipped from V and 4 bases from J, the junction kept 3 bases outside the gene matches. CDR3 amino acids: CASSLAGKYNEQFF. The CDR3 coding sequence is TGTGCCAGCAGCCTAGCGGGAAAGTACAATGAGCAGTTCTTC.

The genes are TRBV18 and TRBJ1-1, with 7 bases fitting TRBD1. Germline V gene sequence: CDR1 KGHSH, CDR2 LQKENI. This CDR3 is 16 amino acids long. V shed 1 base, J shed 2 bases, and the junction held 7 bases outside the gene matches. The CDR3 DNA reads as TGTGCCAGCTCACCACTGTCCGGGACAGATAACACTGAAGCTTTCTTT. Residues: CASSPLSGTDNTEAFF.

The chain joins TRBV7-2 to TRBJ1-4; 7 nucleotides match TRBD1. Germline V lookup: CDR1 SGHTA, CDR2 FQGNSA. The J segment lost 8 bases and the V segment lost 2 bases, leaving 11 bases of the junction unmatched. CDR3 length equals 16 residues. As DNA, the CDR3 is TGTGCCAGCAGCTTAAGTGCAGGGGGACTAGGGGAAAAACTGTTTTTT. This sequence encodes CASSLSAGGLGEKLFF.

The CDR3 DNA reads as TGTGCCAGCAGTTACTGGACAGGGACCATGAACACTGAAGCTTTCTTT. Protein: CASSYWTGTMNTEAFF. The V and J genes are TRBV6-6 and TRBJ1-1; 8 bases map to TRBD1. Germline loops: CDR1 MNHNY, CDR2 SVGAGI (reference sequence). V shed 1 base and J 0 bases; nucleotides not matched to a gene: 4. CDR3 size: 16 residues.

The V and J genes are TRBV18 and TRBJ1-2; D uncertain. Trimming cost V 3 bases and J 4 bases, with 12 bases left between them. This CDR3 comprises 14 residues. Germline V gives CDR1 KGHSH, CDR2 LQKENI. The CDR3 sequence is CASSPELSLYGYTF. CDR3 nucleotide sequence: TGTGCCAGCTCACCTGAGTTGTCCCTCTATGGCTACACCTTC.

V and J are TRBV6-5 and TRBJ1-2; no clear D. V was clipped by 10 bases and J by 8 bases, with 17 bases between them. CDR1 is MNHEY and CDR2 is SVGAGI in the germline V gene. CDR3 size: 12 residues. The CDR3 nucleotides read TGTGCCACCCAAGCGGGGAAGAGCGGCTACACCTTC. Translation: CATQAGKSGYTF.

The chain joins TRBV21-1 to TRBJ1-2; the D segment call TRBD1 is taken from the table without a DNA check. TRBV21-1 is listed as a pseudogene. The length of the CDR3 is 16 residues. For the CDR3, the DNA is TGTGCCAGCAGCAAAGCAGACAGGGTACCGATCTATGGCTACACCTTC. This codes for CASSKADRVPIYGYTF.

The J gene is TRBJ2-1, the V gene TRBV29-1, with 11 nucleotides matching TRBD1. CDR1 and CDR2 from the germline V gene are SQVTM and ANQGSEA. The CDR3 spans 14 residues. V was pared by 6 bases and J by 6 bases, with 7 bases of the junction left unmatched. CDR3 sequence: CSVGRTGGGNEQFF. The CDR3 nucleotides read TGCAGCGTCGGTAGGACAGGGGGCGGCAATGAGCAGTTCTTC.

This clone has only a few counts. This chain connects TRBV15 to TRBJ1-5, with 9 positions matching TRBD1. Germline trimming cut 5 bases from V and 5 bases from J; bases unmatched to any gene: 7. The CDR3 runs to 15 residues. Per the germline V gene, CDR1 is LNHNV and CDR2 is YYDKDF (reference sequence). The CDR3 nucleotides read TGTGCCACCAGCGACAGGGGGGGGACATATCAGCCCCAGCATTTT. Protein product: CATSDRGGTYQPQHF.

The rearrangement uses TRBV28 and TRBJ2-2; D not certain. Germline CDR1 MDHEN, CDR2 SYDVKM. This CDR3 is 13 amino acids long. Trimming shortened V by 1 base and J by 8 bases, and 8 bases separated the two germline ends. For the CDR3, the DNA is TGTGCCAGCAGTTTATCGCAGGTTGGGGAGCTGTTTTTT. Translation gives CASSLSQVGELFF.

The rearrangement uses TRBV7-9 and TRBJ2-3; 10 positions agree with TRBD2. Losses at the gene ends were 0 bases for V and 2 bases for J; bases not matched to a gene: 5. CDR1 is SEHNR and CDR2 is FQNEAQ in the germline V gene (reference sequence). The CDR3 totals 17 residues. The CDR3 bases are TGTGCCAGCAGCTTAGCGTCAGCGGGGGGGATCACAGATACGCAGTATTTT. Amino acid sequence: CASSLASAGGITDTQYF.

In nucleotides, the CDR3 is TGTGCCAGCAGTTTGGGATCCACAGGGGGCTTATACGAGCAGTACTTC. Its translation: CASSLGSTGGLYEQYF. This chain uses TRBV6-5 with TRBJ2-7; 9 bases agree with TRBD1. Germline assignment: CDR1 MNHEY and CDR2 SVGAGI. The ends lost 4 bases at V and 4 bases at J; junction bases unmatched: 11. CDR3 length: 16 amino acids.